This T cell receptor beta chain came from a study of T cell clonotyping in hematopoietic cell transplantation. Study results and caveats: Cells were unsorted, so CD4 and CD8 contributions were not separated. Few recipient clonotypes overlapped donors; over 95% were de novo at given depth. Recipient TCR diversity dropped after transplant; expanded clonotypes rose from day 30 to 180.

A word on this clone: What it binds is unknown.

Generated by immunoSEQ multiplex PCR, the TCRdb table keeps only in-frame clones and is missing some. The sample yields 10,000 to 15,000 clones, approximately 92% seen once. CDR1 SGHDT and CDR2 YYEEEE come from the germline V gene. The CDR3 runs 18 residues. The V and J ends lost 4 bases and 2 bases respectively, with 21 bases between them. The origin of this receptor is a man under 40 in good health. Some clones in this sample may be carry-over from other donors' samples. The sequenced sample was peripheral blood mononuclear cells. The chain couples TRBV5-6 to TRBJ2-2; weak D call: TRBD1 (6 bases). The CDR3, as DNA: TGTGCCAGCAGCACCGGGACAAGAGACTGGCTCAACACCGGGGAGCTGTTTTTT. It encodes CASSTGTRDWLNTGELFF.